A single T cell receptor (beta chain) is shown here with its context. V lost 3 bases, J lost 4 bases, and 13 bases lay in between. Germline values: CDR1 DFQATT, CDR2 SNEGSKA (reference sequence). This CDR3 spans 14 amino acids. The data derive from a study of blood T cell repertoires in COVID-19. Study at large: Italy, Spain and the United States were the sources of the convalescent and acute COVID-19 samples. Sample material is recorded as cDNA or gDNA derived from T cells, B-cell-depleted T cells, or PBMCs.

In the original processing: Amplification of reference gene primers was used by the study to estimate nucleated cell counts. TCRdb's copy holds only in-frame clones and misses some; the assay was immunoSEQ multiplex PCR. That table is the source of V, J and clone size, and D and trimming were worked out from the DNA. The sample yields 150,000 to 200,000 clones, around four fifths seen once. The chain combines TRBV20-1 with TRBJ1-3, with no clear D. What was sequenced was peripheral blood. The receptor was derived from a woman aged 25 to 39 with acute or convalescent COVID-19. The CDR3 DNA sequence: TGCAGTGCTAGTTCCGTAGATTTCGGAAACACCATATATTTT. It translates to CSASSVDFGNTIYF.